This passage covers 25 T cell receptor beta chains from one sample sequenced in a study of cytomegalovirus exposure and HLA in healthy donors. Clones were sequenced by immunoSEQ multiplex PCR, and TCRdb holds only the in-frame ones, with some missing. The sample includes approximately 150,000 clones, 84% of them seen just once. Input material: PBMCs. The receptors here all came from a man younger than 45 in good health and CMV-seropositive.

The CDR3 reads CASSLNAGETEYF. The DNA of the CDR3 is TGTGCCAGCAGCTTAAACGCAGGGGAGACAGAGTACTTC. The chain combines TRBV7-9 with TRBJ2-4, with D perhaps TRBD1 (6 bases). This CDR3 has 13 residues. V gave up 2 bases and J gave up 14 bases, with 16 bases separating them. In germline, CDR1 is SEHNR, CDR2 FQNEAQ (reference sequence).

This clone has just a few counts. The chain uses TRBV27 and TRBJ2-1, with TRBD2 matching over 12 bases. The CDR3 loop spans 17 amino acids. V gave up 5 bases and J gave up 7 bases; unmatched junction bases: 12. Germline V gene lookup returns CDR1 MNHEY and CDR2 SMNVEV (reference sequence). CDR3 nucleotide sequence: TGTGCCAGCAGTCCACTGGCTAGCGGGAGGGCCGCAAATGAGCAGTTCTTC. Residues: CASSPLASGRAANEQFF.

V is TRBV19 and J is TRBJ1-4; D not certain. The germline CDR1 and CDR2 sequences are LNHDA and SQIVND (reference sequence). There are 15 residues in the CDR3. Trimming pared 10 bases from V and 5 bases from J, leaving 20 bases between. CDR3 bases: TGTGCCACCAGAACCCCGAGGGAGAAAAATGAAAAACTGTTTTTT. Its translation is CATRTPREKNEKLFF.

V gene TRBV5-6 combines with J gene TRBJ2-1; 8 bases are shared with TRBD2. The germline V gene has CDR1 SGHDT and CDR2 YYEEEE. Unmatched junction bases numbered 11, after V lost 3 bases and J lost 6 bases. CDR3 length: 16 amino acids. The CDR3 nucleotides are TGTGCCAGCAGCTCCGGGGGAGCGGGAGAGGGCAATGAGCAGTTCTTC. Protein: CASSSGGAGEGNEQFF.

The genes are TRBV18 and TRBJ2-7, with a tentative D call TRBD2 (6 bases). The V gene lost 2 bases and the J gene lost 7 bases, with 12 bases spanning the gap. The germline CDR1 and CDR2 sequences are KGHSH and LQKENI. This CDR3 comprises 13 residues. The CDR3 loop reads CASSPGEASEQYF. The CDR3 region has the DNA TGTGCCAGCTCACCAGGGGAGGCGTCTGAGCAGTACTTC.

CDR3 sequence (DNA): TGTGCCAGCAGCCCACAGGGACGACCTGCCTACGAGCAGTACTTC. This gives the protein CASSPQGRPAYEQYF. This rearrangement joins TRBV7-2 to TRBJ2-7; TRBD1 might be the D (6 bases). The CDR3 runs to 15 residues. Between the trimmed V and J ends, which lost 5 bases and 2 bases, there was a span of 16 bases. CDR1 is SGHTA and CDR2 is FQGNSA in the germline V gene.

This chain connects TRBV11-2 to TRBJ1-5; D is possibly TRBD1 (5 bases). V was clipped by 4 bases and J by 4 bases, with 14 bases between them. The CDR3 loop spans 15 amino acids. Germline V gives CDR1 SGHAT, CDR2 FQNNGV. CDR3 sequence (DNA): TGTGCCAGCAGCTCCGAAGGGGCGGGAAATCAGCCCCAGCATTTT. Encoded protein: CASSSEGAGNQPQHF.

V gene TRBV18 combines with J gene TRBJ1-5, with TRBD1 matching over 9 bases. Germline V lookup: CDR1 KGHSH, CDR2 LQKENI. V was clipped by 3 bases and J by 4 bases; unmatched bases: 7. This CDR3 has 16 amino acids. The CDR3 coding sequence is TGTGCCAGCTCACCCAATTCCGGGACAGGGAATCAGCCCCAGCATTTT. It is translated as CASSPNSGTGNQPQHF.

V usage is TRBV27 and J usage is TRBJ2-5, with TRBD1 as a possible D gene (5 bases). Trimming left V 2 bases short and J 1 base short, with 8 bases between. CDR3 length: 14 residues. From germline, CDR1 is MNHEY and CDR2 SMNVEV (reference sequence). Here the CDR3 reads CASSLNRRQETQYF. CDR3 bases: TGTGCCAGCAGTTTAAACAGGCGCCAAGAGACCCAGTACTTC.

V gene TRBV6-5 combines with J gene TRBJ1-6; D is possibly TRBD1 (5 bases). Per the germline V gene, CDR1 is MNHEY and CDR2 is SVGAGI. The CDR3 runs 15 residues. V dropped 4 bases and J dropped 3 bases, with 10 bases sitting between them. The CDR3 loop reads CASSSLQVYNSPLHF. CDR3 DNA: TGTGCCAGCAGTTCCCTACAGGTCTATAATTCACCCCTCCACTTT.

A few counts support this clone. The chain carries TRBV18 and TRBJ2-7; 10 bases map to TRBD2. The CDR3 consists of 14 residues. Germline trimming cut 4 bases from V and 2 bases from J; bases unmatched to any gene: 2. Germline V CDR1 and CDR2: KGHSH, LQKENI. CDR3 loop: CASSLAGGPYEQYF. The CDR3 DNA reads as TGTGCCAGCTCACTAGCGGGGGGTCCCTACGAGCAGTACTTC.

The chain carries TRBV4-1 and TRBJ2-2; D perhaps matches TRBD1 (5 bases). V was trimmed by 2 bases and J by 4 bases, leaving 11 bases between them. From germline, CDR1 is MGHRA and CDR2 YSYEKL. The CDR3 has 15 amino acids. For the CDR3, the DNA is TGCGCCAGCAGCCAACCGCGGCAGGGCACCGGGGAGCTGTTTTTT. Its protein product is CASSQPRQGTGELFF.

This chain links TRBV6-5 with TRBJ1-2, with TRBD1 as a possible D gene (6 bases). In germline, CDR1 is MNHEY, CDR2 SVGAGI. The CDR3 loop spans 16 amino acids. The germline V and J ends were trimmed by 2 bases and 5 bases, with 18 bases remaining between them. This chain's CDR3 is CASSYTHSGQEYGYTF. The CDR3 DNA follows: TGTGCCAGCAGTTACACTCACTCGGGACAAGAATATGGCTACACCTTC.

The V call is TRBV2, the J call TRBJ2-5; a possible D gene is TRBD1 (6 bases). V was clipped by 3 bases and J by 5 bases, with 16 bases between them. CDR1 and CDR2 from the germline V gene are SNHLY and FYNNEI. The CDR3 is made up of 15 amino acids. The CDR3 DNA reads TGTGCCAGCAGTGACGGACAGCCAGGGCGGGAGACCCAGTACTTC. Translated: CASSDGQPGRETQYF.

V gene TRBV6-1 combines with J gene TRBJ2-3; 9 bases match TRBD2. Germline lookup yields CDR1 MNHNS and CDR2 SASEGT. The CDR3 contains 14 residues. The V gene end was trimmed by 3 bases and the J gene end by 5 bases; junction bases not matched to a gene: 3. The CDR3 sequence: CASSEAGGLDTQYF. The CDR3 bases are TGTGCCAGCAGTGAGGCGGGGGGGCTAGATACGCAGTATTTT.

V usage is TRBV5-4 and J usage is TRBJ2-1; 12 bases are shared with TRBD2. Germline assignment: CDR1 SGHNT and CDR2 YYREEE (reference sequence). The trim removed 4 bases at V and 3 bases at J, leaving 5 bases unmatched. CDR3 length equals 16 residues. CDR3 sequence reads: CASSTRTSGIYNEQFF. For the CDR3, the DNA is TGTGCCAGCAGCACCCGGACTAGCGGGATCTACAATGAGCAGTTCTTC.

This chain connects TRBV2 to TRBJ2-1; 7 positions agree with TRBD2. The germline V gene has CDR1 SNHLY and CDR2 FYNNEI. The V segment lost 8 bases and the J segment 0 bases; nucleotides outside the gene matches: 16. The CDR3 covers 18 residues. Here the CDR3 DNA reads TGTGCCAGCCCGGATCGAACGAGCGGGACCCGCTCCTACAATGAGCAGTTCTTC. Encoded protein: CASPDRTSGTRSYNEQFF.

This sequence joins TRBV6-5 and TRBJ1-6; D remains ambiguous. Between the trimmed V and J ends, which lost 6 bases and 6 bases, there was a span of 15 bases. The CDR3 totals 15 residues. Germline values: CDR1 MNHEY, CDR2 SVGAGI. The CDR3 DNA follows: TGTGCCAGCAGATCAGAAGGTGGGCTTAATTCACCCCTCCACTTT. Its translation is CASRSEGGLNSPLHF.

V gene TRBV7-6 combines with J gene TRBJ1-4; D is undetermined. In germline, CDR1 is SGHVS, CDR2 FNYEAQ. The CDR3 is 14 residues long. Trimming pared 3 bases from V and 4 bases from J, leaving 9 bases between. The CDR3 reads CASSFVANNEKLFF. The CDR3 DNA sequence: TGTGCCAGCAGCTTTGTAGCGAATAATGAAAAACTGTTTTTT.

The CDR3 protein is CASSPGRRYEKLFF. In DNA, the CDR3 is TGTGCCAGCAGCCCCGGGAGGCGGTACGAAAAACTGTTTTTT. The chain uses TRBV11-2 and TRBJ1-4; D is undetermined. The CDR3 runs 14 residues. V gave up 5 bases and J gave up 8 bases, with 15 bases separating them. CDR1 SGHAT and CDR2 FQNNGV come from the germline V gene.

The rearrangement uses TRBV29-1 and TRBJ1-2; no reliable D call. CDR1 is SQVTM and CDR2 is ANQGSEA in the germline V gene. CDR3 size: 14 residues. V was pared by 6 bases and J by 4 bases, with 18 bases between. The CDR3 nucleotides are TGCAGCGTGGGCACCGGACCCGAGGGCTATGGCTACACCTTC. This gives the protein CSVGTGPEGYGYTF.

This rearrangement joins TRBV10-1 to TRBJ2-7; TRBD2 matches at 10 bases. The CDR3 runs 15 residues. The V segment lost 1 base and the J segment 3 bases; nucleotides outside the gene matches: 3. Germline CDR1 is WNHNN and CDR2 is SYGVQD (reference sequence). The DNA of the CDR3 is TGCGCCAGCAGTGAGTGGGTAGCGGGAGGCTACGAGCAGTACTTC. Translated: CASSEWVAGGYEQYF.

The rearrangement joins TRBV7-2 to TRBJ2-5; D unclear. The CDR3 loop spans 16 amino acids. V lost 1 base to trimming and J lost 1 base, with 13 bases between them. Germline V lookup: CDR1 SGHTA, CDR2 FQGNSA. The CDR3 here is CASSLVVANPQETQYF. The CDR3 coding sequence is TGTGCCAGCAGCTTAGTGGTAGCTAACCCCCAAGAGACCCAGTACTTC.

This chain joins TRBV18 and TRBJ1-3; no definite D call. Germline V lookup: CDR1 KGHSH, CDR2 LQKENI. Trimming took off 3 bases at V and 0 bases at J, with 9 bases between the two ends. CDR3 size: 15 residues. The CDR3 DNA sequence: TGTGCCAGCTCACCTTCGGCAGGCTCTGGAAACACCATATATTTT. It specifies CASSPSAGSGNTIYF. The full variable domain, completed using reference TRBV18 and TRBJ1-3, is NAGVMQNPRHLVRRRGQEARLRCSPMKGHSHVYWYRQLPEEGLKFMVYLQKENIIDESGMPKERFSAEFPKEGPSILRIQQVVRGDSAAYFCASSPSAGSGNTIYFGEGSWLTVV.

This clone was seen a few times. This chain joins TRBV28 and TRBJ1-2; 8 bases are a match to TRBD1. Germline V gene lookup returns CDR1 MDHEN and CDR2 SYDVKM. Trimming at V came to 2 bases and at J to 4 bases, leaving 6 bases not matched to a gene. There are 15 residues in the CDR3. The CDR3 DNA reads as TGTGCCAGCAGTTTAGGGGTGGACAGGGTCTATGGCTACACCTTC. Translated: CASSLGVDRVYGYTF.